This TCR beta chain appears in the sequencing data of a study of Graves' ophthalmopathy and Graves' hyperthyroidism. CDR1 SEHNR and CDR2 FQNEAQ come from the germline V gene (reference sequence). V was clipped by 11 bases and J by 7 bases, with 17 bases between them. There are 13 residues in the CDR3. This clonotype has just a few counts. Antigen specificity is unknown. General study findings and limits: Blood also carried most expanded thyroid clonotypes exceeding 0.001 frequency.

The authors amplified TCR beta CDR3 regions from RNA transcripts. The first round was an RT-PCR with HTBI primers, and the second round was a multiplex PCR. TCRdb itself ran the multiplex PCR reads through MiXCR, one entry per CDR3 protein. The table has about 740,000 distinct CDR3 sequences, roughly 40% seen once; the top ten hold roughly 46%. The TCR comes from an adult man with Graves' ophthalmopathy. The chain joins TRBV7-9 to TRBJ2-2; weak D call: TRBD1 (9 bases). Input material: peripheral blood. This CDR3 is CACSGTGLGELFF. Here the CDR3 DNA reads TGTGCCTGTAGCGGGACAGGGCTCGGGGAGCTGTTTTTT.